Included here is one T cell receptor beta chain sequence, with context. The source of the sample is a study of CD8 T cells in Susac syndrome. The RNA input was 0.5 to 1 ug, and it was reverse transcribed with random hexamers. An immunoSEQ multiplex PCR generated amplified TCR beta CDR3 products spanning 54 Vbeta and 13 Jbeta. MiXCR was run by TCRdb on the immunoSEQ multiplex PCR reads, yielding one entry per CDR3 protein. The sample lists 150,000 to 200,000 distinct CDR3 sequences; 90% to 95% were seen once. The receptor comes from a human donor with Susac syndrome. The sample consisted of CD4+ T cells from PBMCs.

The CDR3 nucleotides are TGTGCCACTGGGGACAGGGAGCAGTTCTTC. Its translation: CATGDREQFF. This chain uses TRBV14 with TRBJ2-1; 8 positions agree with TRBD1. Germline V gene sequence: CDR1 SGHDN, CDR2 FVKESK. V trimming: 10 bases; J trimming: 10 bases; junction bases outside the gene matches: 3. The CDR3 length is 10 residues.